The rows below give T cell receptor beta chains drawn from one sample of a study of cytomegalovirus exposure and HLA in healthy donors. Here immunoSEQ multiplex PCR was the method, and the copy in TCRdb shows in-frame clones only, minus some. Of under 150,000 clones in the sample, roughly 79% were seen once. The sample consisted of PBMCs. These receptor sequences come from a man in his thirties or forties in good health and CMV-seropositive. Both conserved end residues are part of each CDR3. The order of the fields is V gene, clone size, D gene, J gene, CDR3 protein, CDR3 DNA. A D gene is named only where the DNA matches it firmly. Only some rows state a clone size, as once, few, many or a class for expanded clones.

v_gene: TRBV28
abundance: few
d_gene: .
j_gene: TRBJ2-7
CDR3aa: CASSPSGTLATYEQYF
CDR3nt: TGTGCCAGCAGTCCTTCTGGGACTCTGGCTACCTACGAGCAGTACTTC

v_gene: TRBV6-5
abundance: .
d_gene: .
j_gene: TRBJ2-4
CDR3aa: CASSPTNENIQYF
CDR3nt: TGTGCCAGCAGCCCTACGAATGAAAACATTCAGTACTTC

v_gene: TRBV27
abundance: .
d_gene: TRBD2
j_gene: TRBJ2-3
CDR3aa: CASSLSWTSDTWGTDTQYF
CDR3nt: TGTGCCAGCAGTTTATCTTGGACTAGCGACACATGGGGCACAGATACGCAGTATTTT

v_gene: TRBV29-1
abundance: few
d_gene: .
j_gene: TRBJ1-1
CDR3aa: CSVSQSQGTEAFF
CDR3nt: TGCAGCGTCTCCCAGAGCCAGGGGACTGAAGCTTTCTTT

v_gene: TRBV7-3
abundance: few
d_gene: .
j_gene: TRBJ2-3
CDR3aa: CASSLDGSRRTDTQYF
CDR3nt: TGTGCCAGCAGCTTAGACGGATCCAGGCGCACAGATACGCAGTATTTT

v_gene: TRBV5-1
abundance: .
d_gene: .
j_gene: TRBJ2-7
CDR3aa: CASSLPEGGRATSSYEQYF
CDR3nt: TGCGCCAGCAGCTTACCTGAGGGCGGACGGGCAACATCCTCCTACGAGCAGTACTTC

v_gene: TRBV10-3
abundance: .
d_gene: .
j_gene: TRBJ1-5
CDR3aa: CAISQGGESQPQHF
CDR3nt: TGTGCCATCAGCCAAGGGGGGGAAAGTCAGCCCCAGCATTTT

v_gene: TRBV5-5
abundance: .
d_gene: TRBD1
j_gene: TRBJ1-1
CDR3aa: CASSRWTGFTEAFF
CDR3nt: TGTGCCAGCAGCCGCTGGACAGGGTTCACTGAAGCTTTCTTT

v_gene: TRBV27
abundance: .
d_gene: TRBD1
j_gene: TRBJ2-5
CDR3aa: CASSWDRVAETQYF
CDR3nt: TGTGCCAGCAGCTGGGACAGGGTCGCAGAGACCCAGTACTTC

v_gene: TRBV2
abundance: .
d_gene: .
j_gene: TRBJ1-5
CDR3aa: CASTGQSGQPQHF
CDR3nt: TGTGCCAGCACCGGACAGAGTGGTCAGCCCCAGCATTTT

v_gene: TRBV28
abundance: .
d_gene: TRBD2
j_gene: TRBJ2-1
CDR3aa: CASSFGGLDNEQFF
CDR3nt: TGTGCCAGCAGTTTTGGAGGACTAGACAATGAGCAGTTCTTC

v_gene: TRBV5-1
abundance: .
d_gene: .
j_gene: TRBJ1-4
CDR3aa: CASSPNGGGNEKLFF
CDR3nt: TGCGCCAGCAGCCCTAACGGTGGGGGGAATGAAAAACTGTTTTTT

v_gene: TRBV2
abundance: .
d_gene: .
j_gene: TRBJ1-6
CDR3aa: CASREGGGRSPLHF
CDR3nt: TGTGCCAGCAGGGAGGGGGGGGGCAGGTCACCCCTCCACTTT

v_gene: TRBV6-1
abundance: .
d_gene: .
j_gene: TRBJ1-5
CDR3aa: CASSPARVDQPQHF
CDR3nt: TGTGCCAGCAGCCCTGCTCGGGTTGATCAGCCCCAGCATTTT

v_gene: TRBV5-3
abundance: .
d_gene: .
j_gene: TRBJ2-5
CDR3aa: CARSLRLGGGPRRETQYF
CDR3nt: TGTGCCAGAAGCCTACGACTAGGGGGGGGGCCCAGGAGAGAGACCCAGTACTTC

v_gene: TRBV2
abundance: .
d_gene: TRBD2
j_gene: TRBJ2-7
CDR3aa: CASSASGRRGSYEQYF
CDR3nt: TGTGCCAGCAGCGCTAGCGGGAGGCGCGGCTCCTACGAGCAGTACTTC

v_gene: TRBV7-2
abundance: .
d_gene: TRBD2
j_gene: TRBJ2-5
CDR3aa: CASSGRLAGGQETQYF
CDR3nt: TGTGCCAGCAGCGGGAGACTAGCGGGGGGACAAGAGACCCAGTACTTC

v_gene: TRBV28
abundance: .
d_gene: .
j_gene: TRBJ1-5
CDR3aa: CASSPQRNQPQHF
CDR3nt: TGTGCCAGCAGCCCACAGAGAAATCAGCCCCAGCATTTT

v_gene: TRBV29-1
abundance: few
d_gene: .
j_gene: TRBJ2-1
CDR3aa: CSAHAGSYNEQFF
CDR3nt: TGCAGCGCGCACGCGGGGTCCTACAATGAGCAGTTCTTC

v_gene: TRBV2
abundance: .
d_gene: .
j_gene: TRBJ1-6
CDR3aa: CASEPYYNSPLHF
CDR3nt: TGTGCCAGCGAGCCCTACTATAATTCACCCCTCCACTTT

v_gene: TRBV14
abundance: .
d_gene: TRBD2
j_gene: TRBJ2-3
CDR3aa: CASSPKSGLASADTQYF
CDR3nt: TGTGCCAGCAGCCCTAAATCCGGACTAGCATCCGCAGATACGCAGTATTTT

v_gene: TRBV5-1
abundance: .
d_gene: .
j_gene: TRBJ2-3
CDR3aa: CASSFLTDTQYF
CDR3nt: TGCGCCAGCAGCTTCCTCACAGATACGCAGTATTTT

v_gene: TRBV11-3
abundance: few
d_gene: TRBD1
j_gene: TRBJ2-6
CDR3aa: CASRRGQYFSGANVLTF
CDR3nt: TGTGCCAGCAGAAGGGGACAGTACTTCTCTGGGGCCAACGTCCTGACTTTC

v_gene: TRBV2
abundance: .
d_gene: TRBD1
j_gene: TRBJ1-5
CDR3aa: CASSAGQLLQPQHF
CDR3nt: TGTGCCAGCAGTGCGGGACAGTTGTTACAGCCCCAGCATTTT

v_gene: TRBV19
abundance: .
d_gene: TRBD2
j_gene: TRBJ2-3
CDR3aa: CASSTRLAGGDAYGTDTQYF
CDR3nt: TGTGCCAGTAGTACCAGACTAGCGGGGGGGGACGCTTATGGCACAGATACGCAGTATTTT

v_gene: TRBV4-2
abundance: few
d_gene: TRBD1
j_gene: TRBJ2-7
CDR3aa: CASSLGQSSYEQYF
CDR3nt: TGTGCCAGCAGCTTGGGACAGAGCTCCTACGAGCAGTACTTC

v_gene: TRBV14
abundance: .
d_gene: .
j_gene: TRBJ2-1
CDR3aa: CASSPLLEPNYNEQFF
CDR3nt: TGTGCCAGCAGCCCACTCTTAGAACCCAACTACAATGAGCAGTTCTTC

v_gene: TRBV29-1
abundance: .
d_gene: .
j_gene: TRBJ2-3
CDR3aa: CSVARTETDTQYF
CDR3nt: TGCAGCGTCGCAAGGACAGAAACAGATACGCAGTATTTT

v_gene: TRBV29-1
abundance: .
d_gene: .
j_gene: TRBJ2-3
CDR3aa: CSVEGQGPTDTQYF
CDR3nt: TGCAGCGTTGAAGGCCAGGGGCCCACAGATACGCAGTATTTT

v_gene: TRBV28
abundance: .
d_gene: TRBD1
j_gene: TRBJ2-7
CDR3aa: CASSPTGPYEQYF
CDR3nt: TGTGCCAGCAGCCCGACAGGGCCCTACGAGCAGTACTTC

v_gene: TRBV5-1
abundance: few
d_gene: .
j_gene: TRBJ1-1
CDR3aa: CASSLVQGGTEAFF
CDR3nt: TGCGCCAGCAGCTTGGTACAGGGAGGGACTGAAGCTTTCTTT

v_gene: TRBV10-1
abundance: .
d_gene: .
j_gene: TRBJ2-5
CDR3aa: CASSEGQTGQETQYF
CDR3nt: TGCGCCAGCAGTGAAGGGCAGACAGGCCAAGAGACCCAGTACTTC

v_gene: TRBV6-1
abundance: .
d_gene: .
j_gene: TRBJ1-5
CDR3aa: CASTEFGQVNQPQHF
CDR3nt: TGTGCCAGCACTGAATTTGGGCAGGTCAATCAGCCCCAGCATTTT

v_gene: TRBV19
abundance: .
d_gene: .
j_gene: TRBJ1-6
CDR3aa: CASSITGYDSPLHF
CDR3nt: TGTGCCAGTAGTATCACAGGGTACGATTCACCCCTCCACTTT

v_gene: TRBV29-1
abundance: .
d_gene: TRBD1
j_gene: TRBJ2-7
CDR3aa: CSVPSKGQGANEQYF
CDR3nt: TGCAGCGTCCCCAGTAAGGGACAGGGGGCGAACGAGCAGTACTTC

v_gene: TRBV18
abundance: .
d_gene: TRBD2
j_gene: TRBJ2-4
CDR3aa: CASSPQAGAKNIQYF
CDR3nt: TGTGCCAGCTCACCACAAGCGGGAGCCAAAAACATCCAGTACTTC

v_gene: TRBV30
abundance: .
d_gene: .
j_gene: TRBJ1-1
CDR3aa: CAWSVQAFATPEAFF
CDR3nt: TGTGCCTGGAGTGTACAGGCTTTCGCGACACCTGAAGCTTTCTTT

v_gene: TRBV25-1
abundance: once
d_gene: .
j_gene: TRBJ1-4
CDR3aa: CASSEYRGAREKLFF
CDR3nt: TGTGCCAGCAGTGAATATCGGGGGGCGCGTGAAAAACTGTTTTTT

v_gene: TRBV9
abundance: .
d_gene: .
j_gene: TRBJ1-1
CDR3aa: CASSVGGTEAFF
CDR3nt: TGTGCCAGCAGCGTAGGAGGGACTGAAGCTTTCTTT

v_gene: TRBV20-1
abundance: .
d_gene: .
j_gene: TRBJ2-7
CDR3aa: CSARDFYEQYF
CDR3nt: TGCAGTGCTAGAGACTTCTACGAGCAGTACTTC

v_gene: TRBV6-5
abundance: .
d_gene: .
j_gene: TRBJ1-2
CDR3aa: CASSLQGFYGYTF
CDR3nt: TGTGCCAGCAGTTTACAGGGATTCTATGGCTACACCTTC

v_gene: TRBV9
abundance: few
d_gene: .
j_gene: TRBJ2-1
CDR3aa: CASSAAQQGGEQFF
CDR3nt: TGTGCCAGCAGCGCCGCCCAACAGGGAGGGGAGCAGTTCTTC

v_gene: TRBV9
abundance: .
d_gene: .
j_gene: TRBJ2-6
CDR3aa: CASSVGQRSYNSGANVLTF
CDR3nt: TGTGCCAGCAGCGTAGGACAGCGATCATACAACTCTGGGGCCAACGTCCTGACTTTC

v_gene: TRBV11-2
abundance: .
d_gene: TRBD2
j_gene: TRBJ2-7
CDR3aa: CASSSPRGSGYEQYF
CDR3nt: TGTGCCAGCAGCTCCCCTCGGGGTAGCGGGTACGAGCAGTACTTC

v_gene: TRBV4-2
abundance: .
d_gene: TRBD2
j_gene: TRBJ2-3
CDR3aa: CASSLNPGRGTTDTQYF
CDR3nt: TGTGCCAGCAGTCTTAATCCGGGGCGGGGGACCACAGATACGCAGTATTTT

v_gene: TRBV5-4
abundance: once
d_gene: .
j_gene: TRBJ2-7
CDR3aa: CASSCEERRDSYEQYF
CDR3nt: TGTGCCAGCAGCTGTGAAGAGAGGCGGGACTCCTACGAGCAGTACTTC

v_gene: TRBV29-1
abundance: .
d_gene: .
j_gene: TRBJ2-7
CDR3aa: CSVEAGPTYEQYF
CDR3nt: TGCAGCGTTGAAGCGGGTCCTACCTACGAGCAGTACTTC

v_gene: TRBV25-1
abundance: once
d_gene: TRBD1
j_gene: TRBJ2-3
CDR3aa: CASSWDSDTDTQYF
CDR3nt: TGTGCCAGCAGCTGGGACAGCGACACAGATACGCAGTATTTT

v_gene: TRBV19
abundance: .
d_gene: TRBD2
j_gene: TRBJ2-1
CDR3aa: CASTGRGGRGSYNEQFF
CDR3nt: TGTGCCAGTACGGGCCGGGGGGGGCGGGGCTCCTACAATGAGCAGTTCTTC

v_gene: TRBV5-1
abundance: few
d_gene: .
j_gene: TRBJ1-1
CDR3aa: CASSLGQGGTEAFF
CDR3nt: TGCGCCAGCAGCTTGGGGCAGGGAGGCACTGAAGCTTTCTTT

v_gene: TRBV30
abundance: .
d_gene: .
j_gene: TRBJ2-5
CDR3aa: CAWSVLLEETQYF
CDR3nt: TGTGCCTGGAGTGTACTCCTGGAGGAGACCCAGTACTTC

v_gene: TRBV9
abundance: .
d_gene: TRBD1
j_gene: TRBJ2-7
CDR3aa: CASSTQDRGQDEQYF
CDR3nt: TGTGCCAGCAGCACACAGGACAGGGGGCAGGACGAGCAGTACTTC